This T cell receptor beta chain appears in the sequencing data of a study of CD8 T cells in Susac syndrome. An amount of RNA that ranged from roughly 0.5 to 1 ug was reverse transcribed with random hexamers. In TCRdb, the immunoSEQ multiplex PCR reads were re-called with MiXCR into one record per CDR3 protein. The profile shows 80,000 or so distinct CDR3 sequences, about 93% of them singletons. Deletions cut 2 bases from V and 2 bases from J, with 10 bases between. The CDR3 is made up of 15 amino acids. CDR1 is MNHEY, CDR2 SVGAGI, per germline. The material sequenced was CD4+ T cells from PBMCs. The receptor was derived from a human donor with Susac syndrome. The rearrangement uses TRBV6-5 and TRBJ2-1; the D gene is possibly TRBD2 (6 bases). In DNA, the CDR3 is TGTGCCAGCAGTTACGACGCTAGCGCCTACAATGAGCAGTTCTTC. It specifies CASSYDASAYNEQFF.